The rows below give T cell receptor beta chains drawn from one sample of a study of Ad26.COV2.S vaccination and SARS-CoV-2 variants. Profiled with immunoSEQ multiplex PCR; TCRdb holds only in-frame clones, not every one. This table has about 350,000 clones, 75% to 90% appearing once. The source material was peripheral blood, sampled in a trial of Ad26.COV2.S vaccine versus placebo. The origin of the receptors is a person aged 18 to 59 who received the Ad26.COV2.S COVID-19 vaccine or a placebo. CDR3s include the opening cysteine and the closing phenylalanine or tryptophan. Each record gives: clone size, D gene, J gene, V gene, CDR3 DNA, CDR3 protein. The D gene is left open where the match is weak. Clone size is not always given. Where it is, it says once, few, many or a class for expanded clones.

NA	NA	TRBJ1-4	TRBV11-2	TGTGCCAGCAGCTTAGCCGGGACTGTTGATGCAACTAATGAAAAACTGTTTTTT	CASSLAGTVDATNEKLFF
NA	TRBD2	TRBJ2-7	TRBV5-1	TGCGCCAGCAGGGAACTAGCGGCCCGCGACGAGCAGTACTTC	CASRELAARDEQYF
NA	NA	TRBJ2-7	TRBV6-2/TRBV6-3	TGTGCCAGCAGTTACGTCTTGGTCCTAGGAGAGCAGTACTTC	CASSYVLVLGEQYF
once	NA	TRBJ2-7	TRBV6-6	TGTGCCAGCAGTTACTCGACCCCATCCTACGAGCAGTACTTC	CASSYSTPSYEQYF
NA	NA	TRBJ1-1	TRBV15	TGTGCCACCAGCAGGAGAACAGGGAACACTGAAGCTTTCTTT	CATSRRTGNTEAFF
once	TRBD2	TRBJ2-7	TRBV5-1	TGCGCCAGCAGCCCCCCTAGCGGGAGTTCCTACGAGCAGTACTTC	CASSPPSGSSYEQYF
NA	NA	TRBJ2-3	TRBV18	TGTGCCAGCTCACCAGGTAGCGCAGATACGCAGTATTTT	CASSPGSADTQYF
NA	NA	TRBJ2-3	TRBV18	TGTGCCAGCTCACCACCTTCCAGAACTGAAGATACGCAGTATTTT	CASSPPSRTEDTQYF
NA	NA	TRBJ1-3	TRBV18	TGTGCCAGCTCACCAACTGACGAAGGAAACACCATATATTTT	CASSPTDEGNTIYF
NA	TRBD1	TRBJ2-3	TRBV4-3	TGCGCCAGCAGCCTCCACGGGGACAGGGAAGTAGGTACGCAGTATTTT	CASSLHGDREVGTQYF
few	NA	TRBJ1-1	TRBV11-2	TGTGCCAGCAGCACGCCTACCCAACAGAGGACGCAAACTGAAGCTTTCTTT	CASSTPTQQRTQTEAFF
NA	NA	TRBJ1-2	TRBV12-3/TRBV12-4	TGTGCCAGCAGTTTACAGGGGAGGGGTGGCTACACCTTC	CASSLQGRGGYTF
NA	TRBD1	TRBJ2-7	TRBV28	TGTGCCACCTCCCAAACAGGGGGCTGGGACGAGCAGTACTTC	CATSQTGGWDEQYF
NA	NA	TRBJ1-5	TRBV3-1/TRBV3-2	TGTGCCAGCAGCCAAGATTCAACAGGGTTCAATCAGCCCCAGCATTTT	CASSQDSTGFNQPQHF
NA	TRBD1	TRBJ1-6	TRBV28	TGTGCCAGCAGTACCCCAGGACAGGGGCTCTATAATTCACCCCTCCACTTT	CASSTPGQGLYNSPLHF
once	NA	TRBJ1-1	TRBV30	TGTGCCTGGCGGGCTCTGGAGGGCACTGAAGCTTTCTTT	CAWRALEGTEAFF
NA	NA	TRBJ2-5	TRBV10-3	TGTGCCATCAGTGCTGGAGGGCAAGAGACCCAGTACTTC	CAISAGGQETQYF
NA	NA	TRBJ2-7	TRBV2	TGTGCCAGCCAAGAGAGTCACCTACGCTCCTACGAGCAGTACTTC	CASQESHLRSYEQYF
NA	NA	TRBJ2-1	TRBV18	TGTGCCAGCTCACCCTGGACGGGGGAATACAATGAGCAGTTCTTC	CASSPWTGEYNEQFF
NA	NA	TRBJ1-1	TRBV7-9	TGTGCCAGCAGCTTATTGGGGATCGGCACTGAAGCTTTCTTT	CASSLLGIGTEAFF
NA	NA	TRBJ2-5	TRBV28	TGTGCCAGCCGAACCCAAAGGGAGACCCAGTACTTC	CASRTQRETQYF
NA	NA	TRBJ2-2	TRBV5-1	TGCGCCAGCAGCTTGATTCTAGACACCGGGGAGCTGTTTTTT	CASSLILDTGELFF
few	NA	TRBJ1-2	TRBV5-5	TGTGCCAGCAGCTTGGCCCTGGGTTCCCTCGGTGGCTACACCTTC	CASSLALGSLGGYTF
few	NA	TRBJ2-1	TRBV10-3	TGTGCCATCAGTGAATCCGAGGGGGTATTTCAGTTCTTC	CAISESEGVFQFF
NA	NA	TRBJ1-2	TRBV4-2	TGTGCCAGCAGCCAAGACTTAGGCGACAGAGCCAACTATGGCTACACCTTC	CASSQDLGDRANYGYTF
NA	NA	TRBJ1-1	TRBV11-2	TGTGCCAGCAGCCCCTTGAGGACTGAAGCTTTCTTT	CASSPLRTEAFF
NA	NA	TRBJ2-2	TRBV6-5	TGTGCCAGCAGTTACTGGGGAAACACCGGGGAGCTGTTTTTT	CASSYWGNTGELFF
NA	NA	TRBJ1-5	TRBV19	TGTGCCAGTAGAGTTGGACAGAGTAATCAGCCCCAGCATTTT	CASRVGQSNQPQHF
NA	NA	TRBJ2-7	TRBV2	TGTGCCAGCAGCTCGTTCCGCGGGGCGATCTCCTACGAGCAGTACTTC	CASSSFRGAISYEQYF
NA	NA	TRBJ1-1	TRBV4-3	TGCGCCAGCAGCCCCGAGGTAGGTCTGAACACTGAAGCTTTCTTT	CASSPEVGLNTEAFF
few	TRBD1	TRBJ1-6	TRBV6-4	TGTGCCAGCATTCGACAGGGGTCCTATAATTCACCCCTCCACTTT	CASIRQGSYNSPLHF
NA	NA	TRBJ2-3	TRBV27	TGTGCCAGCAGTTTCTTGACCCCCAGCACAGATACGCAGTATTTT	CASSFLTPSTDTQYF
NA	NA	TRBJ2-2	TRBV28	TGTGCCAGCAGCACAGGGAATCCCGGGGAGCTGTTTTTT	CASSTGNPGELFF
NA	NA	TRBJ2-1	TRBV3-1/TRBV3-2	TGTGCCAGCAGCCAAGGGTTACCCGCTTTGACCAATGAGCAGTTCTTC	CASSQGLPALTNEQFF
NA	NA	TRBJ1-6	TRBV6-5	TGTGCCAGCACGACAGTGGTAAATTCACCCCTCCACTTT	CASTTVVNSPLHF
NA	TRBD2	TRBJ2-1	TRBV5-5	TGTGCCAGCAGCCCAGGTAGCGGGGCCTCCTACAATGAGCAGTTCTTC	CASSPGSGASYNEQFF
medium-sized	NA	TRBJ2-7	TRBV5-6	TGTGCCAGCAGCTTCTCCGGGTACGAGCAGTACTTC	CASSFSGYEQYF
once	TRBD2	TRBJ2-5	TRBV20-1	TGCAGTGCTAGTCCCGGGACTAGCTTCGAGACCCAGTACTTC	CSASPGTSFETQYF
NA	NA	TRBJ2-7	TRBV12-3/TRBV12-4	TGTGCCAGCAGCCGCATAGGGGATTCCGAGCAGTACTTC	CASSRIGDSEQYF
few	NA	TRBJ1-5	TRBV2	TGTGCCAGCAAGCAGGGTGGAAGCAATCAGCCCCAGCATTTT	CASKQGGSNQPQHF
NA	NA	TRBJ1-6	TRBV27	TGTGCCAGCAGTTTAGATGGAAGGGGTAGGGGTTCACCCCTCCACTTT	CASSLDGRGRGSPLHF
NA	NA	TRBJ2-2	TRBV10-3	TGTGCCATCAGTGCCCAGGGGTACACCGGGGAGCTGTTTTTT	CAISAQGYTGELFF
NA	TRBD1	TRBJ1-4	TRBV5-5	TGTGCCAGCAGCGGCAGGACAGGGAGGGTCGGTGAAAAACTGTTTTTT	CASSGRTGRVGEKLFF
NA	NA	TRBJ2-4	TRBV19	TGTGCCAGTAGTATCTCCGCCGCCAAAAACATTCAGTACTTC	CASSISAAKNIQYF
NA	NA	TRBJ2-3	TRBV4-2	TGTGCCAGCAGCCATGGGACAGCCCGAAGCGGGAAGAGCACAGATACGCAGTATTTT	CASSHGTARSGKSTDTQYF
NA	NA	TRBJ1-2	TRBV4-3	TGCGCCAGCAGCCAAGATGAGTTACGGCGCGGCTACACCTTC	CASSQDELRRGYTF
NA	TRBD1	TRBJ2-1	TRBV18	TGTGCCAGCTCACCACGGCAGGGGGCCCACAATGAGCAGTTCTTC	CASSPRQGAHNEQFF